These T cell receptor beta chains were read from a single sample in a study of cytomegalovirus exposure and HLA in healthy donors. The assay was immunoSEQ multiplex PCR, and TCRdb's table has in-frame clones only and misses some. The profile shows 75,000 to 95,000 clones, more than 55% of them singletons. Sequenced: PBMCs. The receptors derive from a woman in her forties or fifties in good health and CMV-seropositive. Both conserved end residues are part of each CDR3. Fields, in order: V gene, D gene, J gene, clone size, CDR3 DNA, CDR3 protein. A D gene is named only where the DNA matches it firmly. Clone size is given for some rows only: seen once, a few or many times, or a class if the clone is expanded.

TRBV7-3	.	TRBJ1-2	few	TGTGCCAGCAGTTTACCCGGGACACCCAACATCTTTGGCTACACCTTC	CASSLPGTPNIFGYTF
TRBV2	.	TRBJ1-2	.	TGTGCCAGCAGTGAAGGCAGGCCCAGTATCTATGGCTACACCTTC	CASSEGRPSIYGYTF
TRBV10-2	.	TRBJ2-2	.	TGCGCCAGCAGTGGCCACAAGGATAAGGGGACCGGGGAGCTGTTTTTT	CASSGHKDKGTGELFF
TRBV6-6	.	TRBJ2-2	few	TGTGCCAGCACTTTAGGCGGCGGGGAGCTGTTTTTT	CASTLGGGELFF
TRBV23-1	TRBD1	TRBJ2-7	.	TGCGCCAGCAGTCCGATCTCGGGACAGGGGGTAAGTTTGGACGAGCAGTACTTC	CASSPISGQGVSLDEQYF
TRBV23-1	.	TRBJ1-3	.	TGCGCCAGCAGTCATGGTAACCGGGGAAACACCATATATTTT	CASSHGNRGNTIYF
TRBV5-1	TRBD2	TRBJ2-7	.	TGCGCCAGCAGAGACGACACTAGCGGGGGAAACGAGCAGTACTTC	CASRDDTSGGNEQYF
TRBV19	.	TRBJ1-5	.	TGTGCCAGTAGTATAGGCAGGGTAAATCAGCCCCAGCATTTT	CASSIGRVNQPQHF
TRBV13	TRBD1	TRBJ2-7	.	TGTGCCAGCAGCTCAACCGGGACAGGGCCAGCCTACGAGCAGTACTTC	CASSSTGTGPAYEQYF
TRBV12-5	TRBD1	TRBJ1-5	once	TGTGCTAGGAAATACAGGGGAAATGGAGGCAATCAGCCCCAGCATTTT	CARKYRGNGGNQPQHF
TRBV6-5	TRBD1	TRBJ1-2	once	TGTGCCAGCAGCCACCAGGGACAGGGGAATGGCTACACCTTC	CASSHQGQGNGYTF
TRBV29-1	.	TRBJ2-7	.	TGCAGCGTTGAGTCAGGGGAAAGCTCATACGAGCAGTACTTC	CSVESGESSYEQYF
TRBV27	TRBD1	TRBJ2-2	.	TGTGCCAGCAGTTTGGGGCAGGGGGCCGGGGAGCTGTTTTTT	CASSLGQGAGELFF
TRBV5-6	.	TRBJ1-2	.	TGTGCCAGCAGCCCTCAGGCGGGGATCCATGGCTACACCTTC	CASSPQAGIHGYTF
TRBV25-1	TRBD1	TRBJ1-6	few	TGTGCCAGCAGTCACTGGACAGGGGATAATTCACCCCTCCACTTT	CASSHWTGDNSPLHF
TRBV2	.	TRBJ2-7	few	TGTGCCAGCAGTGCTGGACAGTCTACGCAGCAGTACTTC	CASSAGQSTQQYF
TRBV7-6	TRBD1	TRBJ1-4	few	TGTGCCAGCAGCCCGACAGGGAATGAAAAACTGTTTTTT	CASSPTGNEKLFF
TRBV19	TRBD1	TRBJ2-3	few	TGTGCCAGCCAGGGACAGGAGACCACAGATACGCAGTATTTT	CASQGQETTDTQYF
TRBV10-3	TRBD2	TRBJ2-5	.	TGTGCCATCAGTGCTAGCGGGGGTAGGCTGGAGACCCAGTACTTC	CAISASGGRLETQYF
TRBV28	.	TRBJ1-4	.	TGTGCCAGCAGTTTCGGGGGGCTGTATGAAAAACTGTTTTTT	CASSFGGLYEKLFF
TRBV7-8	TRBD1	TRBJ2-7	few	TGTGCCAGCAGCCTTAGGGGACAGATCTACGAGCAGTACTTC	CASSLRGQIYEQYF
TRBV11-2	.	TRBJ2-1	.	TGTGCCAGCAGCTCACACTCCGACGGGAGTCTATTCTTC	CASSSHSDGSLFF
TRBV4-3	.	TRBJ1-1	few	TGCGCCAGCAGCCAAGATGAGGAGCCCACTGAAGCTTTCTTT	CASSQDEEPTEAFF
TRBV6-5	.	TRBJ2-1	.	TGTGCCAGCAGCCGACAAGGCTCCTACAATGAGCAGTTCTTC	CASSRQGSYNEQFF
TRBV5-1	TRBD1	TRBJ1-1	.	TGCGCCAGCAGCTTGGACAGGGGATACACTGAAGCTTTCTTT	CASSLDRGYTEAFF
TRBV28	TRBD2	TRBJ2-3	.	TGTGCCAGCAGTTCCCGGGACTACATCACAGATACGCAGTATTTT	CASSSRDYITDTQYF
TRBV5-6	.	TRBJ2-5	.	TGTGCCAGCAGCTTCCTGGCAGAGGAAGAGACCCAGTACTTC	CASSFLAEEETQYF
TRBV9	TRBD1	TRBJ2-2	.	TGTGCCAGCAGCGGAGTGGGACAGGGTGATACCGGGGAGCTGTTTTTT	CASSGVGQGDTGELFF
TRBV18	TRBD1	TRBJ2-7	few	TGTGCCAGCTCACAATGGACAGGGGGGACCTACGAGCAGTACTTC	CASSQWTGGTYEQYF